This TCR beta chain was identified during a study of PD-L1 blockade in urothelial cancer. The wider study: Analyses used blood from 3 weeks (second dose) and 6 weeks after treatment start. Per blood sample, T cells had a median of roughly 150,000.

Findings of the study overall: Greater 3-week expansion of tumor-associated blood clones was recorded for durable-benefit patients.

Of note for this clone: Antigen unknown.

Time point meaning: pretreatment peripheral blood. This CDR3 is built from 13 residues. V lost 3 bases to trimming and J lost 3 bases, with 8 bases between them. CDR1 and CDR2 (germline): MDHEN, SYDVKM. Every PCR received spiked-in synthetic TCR analog templates. Data came from immunoSEQ multiplex PCR; TCRdb stores just in-frame clones and leaves some out. The sample includes roughly 40,000 clones, roughly 92% of them seen just once. The receptor was isolated from a woman aged 60 to 75 with urothelial cancer. This rearrangement joins TRBV28 to TRBJ1-1, with D maybe TRBD1 (5 bases). The sequencing used PBMCs, collected around atezolizumab (anti-PD-L1) treatment. As DNA, the CDR3 is TGTGCCAGCAGTTTTAGGGGTTACACTGAAGCTTTCTTT. Its protein is CASSFRGYTEAFF.